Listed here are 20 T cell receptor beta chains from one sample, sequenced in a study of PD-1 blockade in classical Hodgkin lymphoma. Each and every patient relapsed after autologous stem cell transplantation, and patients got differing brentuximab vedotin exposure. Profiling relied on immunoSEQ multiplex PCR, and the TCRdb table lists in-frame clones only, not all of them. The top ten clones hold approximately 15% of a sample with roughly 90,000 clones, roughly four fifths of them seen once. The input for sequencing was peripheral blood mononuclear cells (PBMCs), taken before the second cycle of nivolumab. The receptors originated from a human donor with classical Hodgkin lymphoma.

CDR3 DNA sequence: TGTGCCAGCAGCTTGCGACTAGCGGGAGAAAACATTCAGTACTTC. Amino acids: CASSLRLAGENIQYF. The rearrangement uses TRBV5-4 and TRBJ2-4; 12 bases map to TRBD2. After removal of 1 base from V and 5 bases from J, the junction contained 1 base not matched to a gene. The CDR3 has 15 residues. Per the germline V gene, CDR1 is SGHNT and CDR2 is YYREEE (reference sequence).

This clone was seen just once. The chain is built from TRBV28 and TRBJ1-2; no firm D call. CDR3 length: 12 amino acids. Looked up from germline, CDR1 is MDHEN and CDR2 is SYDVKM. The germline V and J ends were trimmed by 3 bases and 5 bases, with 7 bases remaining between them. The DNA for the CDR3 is TGTGCCAGCAGTTTGACCGAATATGGCTACACCTTC. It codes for CASSLTEYGYTF.

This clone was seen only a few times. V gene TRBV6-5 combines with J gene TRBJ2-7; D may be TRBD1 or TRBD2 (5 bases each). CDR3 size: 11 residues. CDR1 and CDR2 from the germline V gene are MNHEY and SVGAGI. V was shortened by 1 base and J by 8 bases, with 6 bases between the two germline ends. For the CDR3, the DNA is TGTGCCAGCAGTTACTTGGGACAGCAGTACTTC. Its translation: CASSYLGQQYF.

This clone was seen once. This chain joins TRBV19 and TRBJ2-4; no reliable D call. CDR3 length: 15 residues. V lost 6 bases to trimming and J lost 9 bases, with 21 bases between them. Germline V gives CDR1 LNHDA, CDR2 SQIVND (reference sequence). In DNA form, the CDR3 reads TGTGCCAGTAGCCCCTCGACCGCGGCCCTTCCCATTCAGTACTTC. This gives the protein CASSPSTAALPIQYF.

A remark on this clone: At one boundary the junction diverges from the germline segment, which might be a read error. The CDR3: CASSLDSFNEKLFF. In nucleotides, the CDR3 is TGTGCCAGCAGTTTAGACAGCTTTAATGAAAAACTGTTTTTT. The chain carries TRBV7-6 and TRBJ1-4, with D tentatively TRBD1 (5 bases). The CDR3 has 14 amino acids. Germline loops: CDR1 SGHVS, CDR2 FNYEAQ.

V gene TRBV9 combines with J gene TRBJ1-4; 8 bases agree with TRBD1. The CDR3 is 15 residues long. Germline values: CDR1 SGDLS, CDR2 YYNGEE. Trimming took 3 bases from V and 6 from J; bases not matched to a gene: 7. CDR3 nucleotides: TGTGCCAGCAGCGCCCGACAGGGGAGGGATGAAAAACTGTTTTTT. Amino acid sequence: CASSARQGRDEKLFF. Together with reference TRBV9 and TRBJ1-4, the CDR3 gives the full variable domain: DSGVTQTPKHLITATGQRVTLRCSPRSGDLSVYWYQQSLDQGLQFLIQYYNGEERAKGNILERFSAQQFPDLHSELNLSSLELGDSALYFCASSARQGRDEKLFFGSGTQLSVL.

The CDR3 loop reads CATGDRGYGYTF. Here the CDR3 DNA reads TGTGCCACCGGGGACAGGGGCTATGGCTACACCTTC. The J gene is TRBJ1-2, the V gene TRBV28; TRBD1 agrees at 10 bases. V was clipped by 10 bases and J by 4 bases; unmatched bases: 3. This CDR3 comprises 12 residues. In germline, CDR1 is MDHEN, CDR2 SYDVKM.

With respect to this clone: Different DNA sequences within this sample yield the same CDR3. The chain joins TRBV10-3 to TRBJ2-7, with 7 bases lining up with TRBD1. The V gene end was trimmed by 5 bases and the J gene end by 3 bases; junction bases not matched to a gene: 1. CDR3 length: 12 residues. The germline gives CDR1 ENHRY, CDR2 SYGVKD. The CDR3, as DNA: TGTGCCATCAGTAGGGACAGCTACGAGCAGTACTTC. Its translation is CAISRDSYEQYF.

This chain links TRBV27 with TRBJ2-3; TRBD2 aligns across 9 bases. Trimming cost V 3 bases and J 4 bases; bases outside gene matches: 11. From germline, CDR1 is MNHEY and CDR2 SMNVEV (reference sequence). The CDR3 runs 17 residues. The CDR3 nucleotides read TGTGCCAGCAGTTTTTCCGGGCTAGCGGGATTTTCAGATACGCAGTATTTT. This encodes CASSFSGLAGFSDTQYF.

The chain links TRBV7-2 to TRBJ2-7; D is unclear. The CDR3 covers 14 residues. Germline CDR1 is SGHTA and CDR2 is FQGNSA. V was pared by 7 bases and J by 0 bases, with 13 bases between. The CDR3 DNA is TGTGCCAGCACCTCGGGCCCGAGCTCCTACGAGCAGTACTTC. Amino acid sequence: CASTSGPSSYEQYF.

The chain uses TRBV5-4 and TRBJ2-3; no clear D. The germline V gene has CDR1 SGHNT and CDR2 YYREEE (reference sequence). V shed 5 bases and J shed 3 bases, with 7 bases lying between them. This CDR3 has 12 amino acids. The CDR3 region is CASSRETDTQYF. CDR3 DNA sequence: TGTGCCAGCAGTCGTGAAACAGATACGCAGTATTTT.

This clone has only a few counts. CDR3 bases: TGTGCCAGCAGCTTGGCTGGAACCACCGTCTACGAGCAGTACTTC. The encoded protein is CASSLAGTTVYEQYF. J is TRBJ2-7 and V is TRBV5-5; D is uncertain. V was pared by 0 bases and J by 3 bases, with 13 bases between. Germline V CDR1 and CDR2: SGHKS, YYEKEE (reference sequence). The CDR3 is 15 residues long.

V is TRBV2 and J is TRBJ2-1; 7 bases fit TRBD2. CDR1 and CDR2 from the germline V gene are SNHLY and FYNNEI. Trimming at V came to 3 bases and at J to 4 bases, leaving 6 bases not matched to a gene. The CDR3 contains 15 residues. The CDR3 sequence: CASSDLGLTYNEQFF. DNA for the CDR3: TGTGCCAGCAGTGACTTGGGACTAACTTACAATGAGCAGTTCTTC.

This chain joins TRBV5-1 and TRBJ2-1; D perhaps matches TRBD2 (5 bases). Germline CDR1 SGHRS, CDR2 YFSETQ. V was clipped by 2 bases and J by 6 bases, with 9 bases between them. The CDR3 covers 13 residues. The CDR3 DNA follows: TGCGCCAGCAGCTTTTATGAGGGCAATGAGCAGTTCTTC. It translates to CASSFYEGNEQFF. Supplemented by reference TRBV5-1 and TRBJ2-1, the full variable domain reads KAGVTQTPRYLIKTRGQQVTLSCSPISGHRSVSWYQQTPGQGLQFLFEYFSETQRNKGNFPGRFSGRQFSNSRSEMNVSTLELGDSALYLCASSFYEGNEQFFGPGTRLTVL.

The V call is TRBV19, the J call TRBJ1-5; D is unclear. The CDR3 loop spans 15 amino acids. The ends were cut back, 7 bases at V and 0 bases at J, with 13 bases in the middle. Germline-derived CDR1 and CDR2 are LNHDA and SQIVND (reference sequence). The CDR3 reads CASTTTLNSNQPQHF. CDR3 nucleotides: TGTGCCAGTACCACTACGTTGAATAGCAATCAGCCCCAGCATTTT.

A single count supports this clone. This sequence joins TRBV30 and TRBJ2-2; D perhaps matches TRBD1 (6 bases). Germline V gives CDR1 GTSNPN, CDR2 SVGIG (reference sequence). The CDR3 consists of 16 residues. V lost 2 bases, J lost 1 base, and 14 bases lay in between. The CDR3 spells CAWSSNRVGNTGELFF. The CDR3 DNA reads TGTGCCTGGAGTTCAAACAGGGTTGGGAACACCGGGGAGCTGTTTTTT.

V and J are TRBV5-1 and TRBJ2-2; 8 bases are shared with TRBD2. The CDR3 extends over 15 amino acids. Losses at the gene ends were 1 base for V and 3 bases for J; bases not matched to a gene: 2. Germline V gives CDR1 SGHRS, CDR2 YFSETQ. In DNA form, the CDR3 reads TGCGCCAGCAGCTTGTCGGGAGGGGACACCGGGGAGCTGTTTTTT. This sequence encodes CASSLSGGDTGELFF.

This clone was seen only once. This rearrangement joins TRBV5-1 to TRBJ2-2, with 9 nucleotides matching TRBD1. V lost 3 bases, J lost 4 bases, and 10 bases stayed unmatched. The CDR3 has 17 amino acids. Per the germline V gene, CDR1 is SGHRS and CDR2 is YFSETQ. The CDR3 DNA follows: TGCGCCAGCAGCTGGACCCCCGGACAGGGGACCACCGGGGAGCTGTTTTTT. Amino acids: CASSWTPGQGTTGELFF.

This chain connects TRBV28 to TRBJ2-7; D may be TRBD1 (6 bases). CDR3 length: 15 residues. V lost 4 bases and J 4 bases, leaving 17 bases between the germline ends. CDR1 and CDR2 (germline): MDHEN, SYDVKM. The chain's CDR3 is CASSSFGTRLYEQYF. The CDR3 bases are TGTGCCAGCAGTTCCTTCGGGACACGACTTTACGAGCAGTACTTC.

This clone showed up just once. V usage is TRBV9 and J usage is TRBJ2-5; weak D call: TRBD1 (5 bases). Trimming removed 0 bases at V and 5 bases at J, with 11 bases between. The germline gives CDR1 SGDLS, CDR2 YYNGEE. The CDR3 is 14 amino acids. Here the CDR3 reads CASSVGGAGETQYF. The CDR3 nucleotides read TGTGCCAGCAGCGTAGGTGGGGCCGGGGAGACCCAGTACTTC.